This T cell receptor beta chain is drawn from a study of T cells in Graves' hyperthyroidism and ophthalmopathy. TCR beta CDR3 sequences were amplified from RNA transcripts. The TCR CDR3 was amplified in a first-round RT-PCR using the HTBI primer set. One entry per CDR3 protein results from TCRdb running MiXCR on the multiplex PCR reads. The sample carries hundreds of thousands of distinct CDR3 sequences, about two fifths recorded once. This clonotype was observed once. Sequencing used blood. The clonotype was recovered from a man aged 18 to 30 with Graves' hyperthyroidism.

The CDR3 is CASSARRGAMNTEAFF. The CDR3 DNA reads TGTGCCAGCAGTGCTAGGCGGGGCGCGATGAACACTGAAGCTTTCTTT. The V gene is TRBV25-1, the J gene TRBJ1-1; a possible D gene is TRBD1 (5 bases). V was shortened by 4 bases and J by 0 bases, with 15 bases between the two germline ends. The germline V gene encodes CDR1 MGHDK and CDR2 SYGVNS. The CDR3 totals 16 residues.